A single sample is the source of the 25 T cell receptor beta chains below, sequenced in a study of regulatory T cells in long-lasting Graves disease. The sample's time point: newly diagnosed GD, antithyroid drugs for less than 3 months. PBMC-extracted RNA yielded the TCR library. In building TCR beta libraries, iRepertoire HTBI primers were used together with Arm-PCR of CDR3 regions. TCRdb independently ran MiXCR on the multiplex PCR reads; one entry per CDR3 protein. The data contain roughly 350,000 distinct CDR3 sequences, 16% of them singletons. A further study also used this sample, focusing on T cells in Graves' hyperthyroidism and ophthalmopathy.

The specimen comprised peripheral blood mononuclear cells (PBMCs), sampled at new diagnosis, from a patient treated with antithyroid drugs. Receptor source: a woman under 30 with Graves disease.

The V and J genes are TRBV7-2 and TRBJ1-5, with a tentative D call TRBD1 (5 bases). CDR1 and CDR2 (germline): SGHTA, FQGNSA. The CDR3 consists of 13 residues. Trimming cost V 3 bases and J 6 bases, with 9 bases left between them. CDR3 protein: CASSFQGSQPQHF. The CDR3 bases are TGTGCCAGCAGCTTTCAGGGTAGTCAGCCCCAGCATTTT.

This clonotype was observed at least ten times. This chain connects TRBV20-1 to TRBJ1-1; D uncertain. Germline-derived CDR1 and CDR2 are DFQATT and SNEGSKA (reference sequence). This CDR3 is 11 amino acids long. Trimming stripped 6 bases from V and 5 bases from J, with 10 bases between. The CDR3 here is CSAPPVTEAFF. DNA of the CDR3: TGCAGTGCCCCCCCTGTGACTGAAGCTTTCTTT.

The CDR3 region has the DNA TGTGCCAGCAGCCAAGGCGGGGCGGATCAGCCCCAGCATTTT. Its translation is CASSQGGADQPQHF. The rearrangement joins TRBV4-2 to TRBJ1-5, with D perhaps matching TRBD1 (5 bases). This CDR3 has 14 amino acids. Germline loops: CDR1 LGHNA, CDR2 YNFKEQ. V lost 1 base to trimming and J lost 5 bases, with 9 bases between them.

The chain joins TRBV29-1 to TRBJ2-2, with 11 positions matching TRBD2. The CDR3 loop spans 15 amino acids. With V trimmed by 5 bases and J by 1 base, 3 bases remained unmatched. Germline-derived CDR1 and CDR2 are SQVTM and ANQGSEA. In DNA, the CDR3 is TGCAGCGTTAGGACTAGCGGGCGGAACACCGGGGAGCTGTTTTTT. Translation gives CSVRTSGRNTGELFF.

This clonotype was recorded at least ten times. The chain combines TRBV7-8 with TRBJ2-1; 9 nucleotides match TRBD2. V shed 4 bases, J shed 5 bases, and the junction held 9 bases outside the gene matches. The CDR3 extends over 16 amino acids. Germline V gene data show CDR1 as SGHVS and CDR2 as FQNEAQ. CDR3 amino acids: CASSSVAGATDNEQFF. CDR3 nucleotide sequence: TGTGCCAGCAGCTCCGTAGCGGGAGCTACTGACAATGAGCAGTTCTTC.

This clonotype appeared a few times. V is TRBV25-1 and J is TRBJ2-1; tentatively, D is TRBD1 or TRBD2 (5 bases each). Trimming pared 8 bases from V and 7 bases from J, leaving 18 bases between. CDR3 length: 14 amino acids. Germline V gene lookup returns CDR1 MGHDK and CDR2 SYGVNS. DNA of the CDR3: TGTGCCAGCCTCTCGGAAGGGGCGGGTAATGAGCAGTTCTTC. Its translation is CASLSEGAGNEQFF.

J is TRBJ2-3 and V is TRBV28, with D possibly matching TRBD2 (5 bases). Per the germline V gene, CDR1 is MDHEN and CDR2 is SYDVKM. Trimming removed 8 bases from V and 2 bases from J, with 8 bases in between. The CDR3 runs 12 residues. The CDR3, as DNA: TGTGCCAGCGGGCGGGCCACAGATACGCAGTATTTT. Encoded protein: CASGRATDTQYF. Variable domain in full (rest from reference TRBV28 and TRBJ2-3): DVKVTQSSRYLVKRTGEKVFLECVQDMDHENMFWYRQDPGLGLRLIYFSYDVKMKEKGDIPEGYSVSREKKERFSLILESASTNQTSMYLCASGRATDTQYFGPGTRLTVL.

This clonotype was counted many times. The chain employs TRBV5-1 and TRBJ1-2; the D gene is possibly TRBD1 (6 bases). The CDR3 covers 13 residues. Trimming took 2 bases from V and 8 from J, leaving 13 bases between them. Germline CDR1 reads SGHRS; CDR2 reads YFSETQ. This CDR3 reads CASSFDTGRGYTF. The CDR3 DNA reads as TGCGCCAGCAGCTTTGACACAGGGCGCGGCTACACCTTC. Looking up the rest from reference TRBV5-1 and TRBJ1-2 gives the full variable domain: KAGVTQTPRYLIKTRGQQVTLSCSPISGHRSVSWYQQTPGQGLQFLFEYFSETQRNKGNFPGRFSGRQFSNSRSEMNVSTLELGDSALYLCASSFDTGRGYTFGSGTRLTVV.

This clonotype was found many times. V is TRBV20-1 and J is TRBJ2-7, with D unresolved. This CDR3 has 16 residues. The V gene lost 3 bases and the J gene lost 3 bases, with 21 bases spanning the gap. The germline gives CDR1 DFQATT, CDR2 SNEGSKA (reference sequence). CDR3 DNA sequence: TGCAGTGCTAGTTACGATACTGACGTGTGGAACTACGAGCAGTACTTC. This sequence encodes CSASYDTDVWNYEQYF.

This clonotype has just a few counts. The chain combines TRBV7-9 with TRBJ1-4; no reliable D call. The CDR3 length is 14 residues. The V end was cut by 1 base, the J end by 0 bases, with 3 bases between. The germline V gene encodes CDR1 SEHNR and CDR2 FQNEAQ (reference sequence). CDR3 in amino acids: CASSLGATNEKLFF. CDR3 coding DNA: TGTGCCAGCAGCTTAGGTGCAACTAATGAAAAACTGTTTTTT.

This clonotype was seen a handful of times. DNA for the CDR3: TGTGCCAGCAGTACTCCGGGACCTTATTATAACACTGAAGCTTTCTTT. The encoded protein is CASSTPGPYYNTEAFF. V and J are TRBV28 and TRBJ1-1; perhaps TRBD1 as D (5 bases). V was clipped by 5 bases and J by 2 bases, with 18 bases between them. The germline V gene encodes CDR1 MDHEN and CDR2 SYDVKM. The CDR3 has 16 residues. The complete variable domain, with remaining parts taken from reference TRBV28 and TRBJ1-1, reads DVKVTQSSRYLVKRTGEKVFLECVQDMDHENMFWYRQDPGLGLRLIYFSYDVKMKEKGDIPEGYSVSREKKERFSLILESASTNQTSMYLCASSTPGPYYNTEAFFGQGTRLTVV.

Only a few counts were recorded for this clonotype. The rearrangement joins TRBV11-2 to TRBJ1-3; D gene unclear. The V gene's germline CDR1 is SGHAT and CDR2 FQNNGV. The CDR3 has 18 residues. Trimming took 5 bases from V and 0 from J, leaving 20 bases between them. In DNA, the CDR3 is TGTGCCAGCAGCCGATACCCCCTTCTAGGTGGCTCTGGAAACACCATATATTTT. This gives the protein CASSRYPLLGGSGNTIYF. Filled out from reference TRBV11-2 and TRBJ1-3, the complete variable domain reads EAGVAQSPRYKIIEKRQSVAFWCNPISGHATLYWYQQILGQGPKLLIQFQNNGVVDDSQLPKDRFSAERLKGVDSTLKIQPAKLEDSAVYLCASSRYPLLGGSGNTIYFGEGSWLTVV.

This clonotype was observed a few times. The V gene is TRBV20-1, the J gene TRBJ2-6, with D possibly TRBD1 on 6 matching bases. The CDR3 consists of 18 residues. The V end lost 6 bases, the J end lost 1 base, and 22 bases lay between the germline ends. Germline CDR1 and CDR2: DFQATT and SNEGSKA (reference sequence). The CDR3 coding sequence is TGCAGTGCCCCGCTTGACAGGATCTCGGGGTCTGGGGCCAACGTCCTGACTTTC. This sequence encodes CSAPLDRISGSGANVLTF.

This clonotype was seen at least ten times. The chain recombines TRBV6-4 with TRBJ1-1; D gene unclear. The V end was cut by 6 bases, the J end by 3 bases, with 11 bases between. CDR1 and CDR2 (germline): MRHNA, SNTAGT. This CDR3 is built from 13 residues. CDR3 amino acids: CASRRTGDTEAFF. CDR3 sequence (DNA): TGTGCCAGCAGGAGGACCGGGGACACTGAAGCTTTCTTT.

V usage is TRBV20-1 and J usage is TRBJ1-5, with TRBD1 as a possible D gene (5 bases). Germline CDR1 and CDR2: DFQATT and SNEGSKA (reference sequence). This CDR3 spans 14 amino acids. The ends were cut back, 5 bases at V and 4 bases at J, with 15 bases in the middle. CDR3 amino acids: CSAAAGPLNQPQHF. The CDR3 nucleotides read TGCAGTGCTGCCGCAGGGCCACTTAATCAGCCCCAGCATTTT.

Ten or more counts support this clonotype. The CDR3 nucleotides are TGCAGTGCTAGCTGGGACAGGAACACTGAAGCTTTCTTT. Protein sequence: CSASWDRNTEAFF. The V gene is TRBV20-1, the J gene TRBJ1-1, with TRBD1 matching over 7 bases. The germline CDR1 and CDR2 sequences are DFQATT and SNEGSKA (reference sequence). Unmatched junction bases numbered 2, after V lost 3 bases and J lost 1 base. This CDR3 region has 13 residues.

This clonotype was counted ten times or more. The gene calls are TRBV6-1 and TRBJ1-1; D is uncertain. Germline loops: CDR1 MNHNS, CDR2 SASEGT. Between the trimmed V and J ends, which lost 3 bases and 0 bases, there was a span of 11 bases. The CDR3 is 15 residues long. The DNA for the CDR3 is TGTGCCAGCAGTGAGCCCACACTCATGAACACTGAAGCTTTCTTT. Translated, it gives CASSEPTLMNTEAFF.

This clonotype was seen repeatedly, ten times or more. CDR3 amino acids: CASRDGRAYEQYF. As DNA, the CDR3 is TGTGCCAGCAGGGACGGGAGGGCCTACGAGCAGTACTTC. The V call is TRBV7-2, the J call TRBJ2-7; 8 bases are a match to TRBD2. Germline CDR1 SGHTA, CDR2 FQGNSA. This CDR3 comprises 13 residues. Germline trimming cut 6 bases from V and 2 bases from J; bases unmatched to any gene: 3.

With respect to this clonotype: It may be a read error: a sequence one base away is much more abundant. The chain uses TRBV6-6 and TRBJ2-5; tentative D call: TRBD1 (6 bases). This CDR3 contains 16 residues. Germline V gene data show CDR1 as MNHNY and CDR2 as SVGAGI (reference sequence). The DNA of the CDR3 is TGTACCAGCAGTTACTCGGTCAGGGGATTTGGAGAGACCCAGTACTTC. Translating gives CTSSYSVRGFGETQYF.

This clonotype showed up many times. This sequence joins TRBV5-8 and TRBJ2-3, with TRBD2 matching over 8 bases. The CDR3 runs to 16 residues. Germline V gene sequence: CDR1 SGHTS, CDR2 YDEGEE. V lost 3 bases and J lost 3; bases outside the gene matches: 9. DNA of the CDR3: TGTGCCAGCAGCTCAGGACTAGCTTATACAACAGATACGCAGTATTTT. It encodes CASSSGLAYTTDTQYF.

In its sample, this clonotype was seen many times. The chain has TRBV12-3 or TRBV12-4 and TRBJ2-2; D is possibly TRBD1 or TRBD2 (5 bases each). The CDR3 extends over 17 amino acids. Trimming pared 2 bases from V and 6 bases from J, leaving 19 bases between. CDR3 DNA: TGTGCCAGCAGTTTAAACGCCGTGGAGCGAGGGGCCGGGGAGCTGTTTTTT. Translation: CASSLNAVERGAGELFF.

This clonotype was seen at least ten times. This chain links TRBV5-6 with TRBJ2-5; 14 nucleotides match TRBD2. V shed 5 bases, J shed 1 base, and the junction held 4 bases outside the gene matches. The germline V gene encodes CDR1 SGHDT and CDR2 YYEEEE. CDR3 length: 16 amino acids. The CDR3 DNA reads TGTGCCAGCAGTCTGGGACTAGCGGGGGCCCAAGAGACCCAGTACTTC. Translation: CASSLGLAGAQETQYF.

This clonotype was counted ten times or more. The chain couples TRBV6-5 to TRBJ2-5; TRBD1 agrees at 8 bases. The CDR3 sequence is 15 residues long. After removal of 6 bases from V and 1 base from J, the junction contained 7 bases not matched to a gene. CDR1 and CDR2 from the germline V gene are MNHEY and SVGAGI. In DNA form, the CDR3 reads TGTGCCAGCAGATACCTGGGACAGGTCCAAGAGACCCAGTACTTC. Translated, it gives CASRYLGQVQETQYF.

This clonotype has at least ten counts. The chain employs TRBV20-1 and TRBJ1-5; the match to TRBD1 covers 8 bases. V was clipped by 3 bases and J by 4 bases; unmatched bases: 5. Germline-derived CDR1 and CDR2 are DFQATT and SNEGSKA (reference sequence). The CDR3 has 14 amino acids. The CDR3 loop is CSASRDRGNQPQHF. In DNA, the CDR3 is TGCAGTGCTAGTCGAGACAGGGGAAATCAGCCCCAGCATTTT.

The chain uses TRBV4-3 and TRBJ1-5; D is unresolved. There are 16 residues in the CDR3. Trimming took off 4 bases at V and 3 bases at J, with 16 bases between the two ends. From germline, CDR1 is LGHNA and CDR2 YSLEER. CDR3 in amino acids: CASSLTVGGYNQPQHF. CDR3 DNA sequence: TGCGCCAGCAGCCTCACGGTCGGAGGATACAATCAGCCCCAGCATTTT.